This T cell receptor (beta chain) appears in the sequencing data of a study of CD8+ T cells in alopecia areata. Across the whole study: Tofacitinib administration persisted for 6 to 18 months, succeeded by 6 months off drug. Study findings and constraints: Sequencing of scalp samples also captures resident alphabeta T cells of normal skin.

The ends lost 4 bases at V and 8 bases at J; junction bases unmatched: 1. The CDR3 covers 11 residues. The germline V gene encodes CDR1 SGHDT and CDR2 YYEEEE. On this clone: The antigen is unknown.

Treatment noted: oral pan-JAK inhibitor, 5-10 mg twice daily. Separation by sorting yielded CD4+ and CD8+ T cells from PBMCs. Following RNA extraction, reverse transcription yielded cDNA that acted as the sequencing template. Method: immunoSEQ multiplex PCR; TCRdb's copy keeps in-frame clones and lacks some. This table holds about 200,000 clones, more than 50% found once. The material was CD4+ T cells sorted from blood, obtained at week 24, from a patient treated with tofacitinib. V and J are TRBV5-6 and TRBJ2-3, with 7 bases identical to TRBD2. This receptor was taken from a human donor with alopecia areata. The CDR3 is CASSRGGTQYF. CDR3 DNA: TGTGCCAGCAGCCGCGGGGGTACGCAGTATTTT.